These 14 T cell receptor beta chains were all obtained from the same sample, sequenced in a study of T cells in localized non-small cell lung cancer. Libraries were prepared by immunoSEQ multiplex PCR; TCRdb keeps only in-frame clonotypes and omits some of them. The sample lists more than 35,000 clones, around nine tenths seen once, with around 6.5% in the top ten. Sequenced here: peripheral blood, sampled before any cancer treatment. These receptor sequences come from an older female donor with stage I lung adenocarcinoma.

Here the CDR3 DNA reads TGTGCCAGCAGTGAAATAGGGGGCCCGAACACTGAAGCTTTCTTT. The encoded protein is CASSEIGGPNTEAFF. The J gene is TRBJ1-1, the V gene TRBV2, with 7 bases fitting TRBD1. Germline trimming cut 2 bases from V and 1 base from J; bases unmatched to any gene: 4. This CDR3 has 15 residues. The germline V gene encodes CDR1 SNHLY and CDR2 FYNNEI.

The chain is built from TRBV27 and TRBJ1-4, with no clear D. The CDR3 sequence is 15 residues long. Germline V gives CDR1 MNHEY, CDR2 SMNVEV (reference sequence). V lost 5 bases and J lost 0, with 10 bases in between. This chain's CDR3 is CASSPLMTTNEKLFF. DNA for the CDR3: TGTGCCAGCAGTCCTTTAATGACAACTAATGAAAAACTGTTTTTT.

The V gene is TRBV6-5, the J gene TRBJ2-1; a possible D gene is TRBD1 (6 bases). Germline CDR1 MNHEY, CDR2 SVGAGI. The CDR3 length is 12 residues. Trimming removed 6 bases from V and 16 bases from J, with 19 bases in between. The CDR3 is CASSPRTVPTFF. DNA of the CDR3: TGTGCCAGCAGCCCTAGGACAGTGCCTACCTTCTTC.

The count of this clone is one. The chain combines TRBV7-9 with TRBJ2-5; D unclear. This CDR3 is built from 12 residues. The germline V gene encodes CDR1 SEHNR and CDR2 FQNEAQ (reference sequence). The ends were cut back, 2 bases at V and 2 bases at J, with 3 bases in the middle. The CDR3 spells CASSLRQETQYF. The CDR3 DNA sequence: TGTGCCAGCAGCTTAAGACAAGAGACCCAGTACTTC.

The rearrangement uses TRBV6-6 and TRBJ1-3, with a weak D call TRBD1 (5 bases). With 6 bases removed from V and 2 bases from J, the gap between germline ends came to 14 bases. The CDR3 is 15 residues long. Per germline, CDR1 MNHNY and CDR2 SVGAGI (reference sequence). CDR3 residues: CASRRGGAAGNTIYF. The CDR3 DNA reads as TGTGCCAGCAGGCGGGGAGGGGCTGCTGGAAACACCATATATTTT.

Only one count was recorded for this clone. V and J are TRBV5-6 and TRBJ1-6; D is perhaps TRBD1 (5 bases). The V end was cut by 0 bases, the J end by 12 bases, with 10 bases between. The CDR3 loop spans 13 amino acids. Germline V lookup: CDR1 SGHDT, CDR2 YYEEEE. The CDR3: CASSLAGRGPLHF. CDR3 DNA sequence: TGTGCCAGCAGCTTGGCCGGAAGGGGACCCCTCCACTTT.

The sample holds one count of this clone. The chain links TRBV19 to TRBJ1-4; D possibly corresponds to TRBD1 (6 bases). Germline-derived CDR1 and CDR2 are LNHDA and SQIVND (reference sequence). Trimming removed 4 bases at V and 5 bases at J, with 23 bases between. This CDR3 has 18 residues. In DNA form, the CDR3 reads TGTGCCAGTAGTACCGGAGTAACAACAGGGCGAACGAATGAAAAACTGTTTTTT. This gives the protein CASSTGVTTGRTNEKLFF.

The chain is built from TRBV10-3 and TRBJ1-3; D is undetermined. This CDR3 has 14 residues. The germline V and J ends were trimmed by 8 bases and 2 bases, with 13 bases remaining between them. The germline V gene encodes CDR1 ENHRY and CDR2 SYGVKD. This chain's CDR3 is CAILREFTGNTIYF. The CDR3, as DNA: TGTGCCATCCTGCGAGAATTCACTGGAAACACCATATATTTT.

The chain joins TRBV19 to TRBJ1-5; D remains ambiguous. CDR3 length: 13 residues. The V end was cut by 4 bases, the J end by 2 bases, with 6 bases between. CDR1 LNHDA and CDR2 SQIVND come from the germline V gene (reference sequence). The CDR3, as DNA: TGTGCCAGTAGTAATGGCCGCAATCAGCCCCAGCATTTT. It codes for CASSNGRNQPQHF.

The chain employs TRBV12-5 and TRBJ2-1, with 8 bases identical to TRBD2. J was trimmed by 0 bases and V by 6 bases; bases with no gene match: 7. Per the germline V gene, CDR1 is LGHNT and CDR2 is FRNRAP. The CDR3 is made up of 16 amino acids. The CDR3 coding sequence is TGTGCTAGTGGCGCGGGGGGCGCGAGCTCCTACAATGAGCAGTTCTTC. It codes for CASGAGGASSYNEQFF.

The chain carries TRBV13 and TRBJ1-5; 7 bases fit TRBD1. V lost 8 bases, J lost 3 bases, and 13 bases stayed unmatched. Germline-derived CDR1 and CDR2 are PRHDT and FYEKMQ (reference sequence). CDR3 length: 16 residues. CDR3 residues: CASSLGGKLYNQPQHF. In nucleotides, the CDR3 is TGTGCCAGCTCTCTAGGGGGCAAACTCTACAATCAGCCCCAGCATTTT.

The chain employs TRBV7-9 and TRBJ1-5, with D maybe TRBD1 (6 bases). Germline CDR1 SEHNR, CDR2 FQNEAQ (reference sequence). The CDR3 loop spans 14 amino acids. Trimming took 7 bases from V and 7 from J, leaving 17 bases between them. Here the CDR3 reads CASNKIGGNQPQHF. CDR3 nucleotide sequence: TGTGCCAGCAACAAAATAGGGGGTAACCAGCCCCAGCATTTT.

The chain combines TRBV6-6 with TRBJ2-6; D not resolved. Germline CDR1 reads MNHNY; CDR2 reads SVGAGI (reference sequence). The CDR3 length is 15 residues. V shed 3 bases and J shed 4 bases, with 10 bases lying between them. The CDR3 DNA follows: TGTGCCAGCAGTTATTCCCGCGGCGGGGCCAACGTCCTGACTTTC. It specifies CASSYSRGGANVLTF.

The chain employs TRBV7-6 and TRBJ2-3, with 9 bases lining up with TRBD2. With 1 base clipped from V and 4 bases from J, the junction kept 3 bases outside the gene matches. From germline, CDR1 is SGHVS and CDR2 FNYEAQ. This CDR3 contains 15 residues. DNA of the CDR3: TGTGCCAGCAGCTTAGGCGGGGGGGCCCCAGATACGCAGTATTTT. This translates into CASSLGGGAPDTQYF.